This TCR beta chain comes out of a study of T cells in Graves' hyperthyroidism and ophthalmopathy. Disease lasting under 3 months, a NOSPECS grade of at least 4, and a Clinical Activity Score of at least 3 were features of the ophthalmopathy patients. Uncontrolled infection, other autoimmune disease, pregnancy or lactation led to exclusion. Clinical symptoms, serum thyroxine and TRAb, thyroid ultrasound and orbital computed tomography were used for the diagnoses. Cells are PBMCs isolated from about 10 ml of fresh blood. The germline V and J ends were trimmed by 4 bases and 7 bases, with 21 bases remaining between them. Germline V gene data show CDR1 as SGDLS and CDR2 as YYNGEE. The CDR3 contains 16 residues. Amplification targeted TCR beta CDR3 regions from RNA transcripts. The TCR CDR3 first-round RT-PCR relied on the HTBI primer set. TCRdb reprocessed the multiplex PCR reads with MiXCR, giving one entry per CDR3 protein. Found here are about 640,000 distinct CDR3 sequences, more than 12% of them singletons; the top ten hold approximately 12%.

The sequence derives from a woman in her forties or fifties with Graves' ophthalmopathy. Source material: blood. V and J are TRBV9 and TRBJ1-5; tentatively, D is TRBD1 (6 bases). The CDR3 is CASSPGVRDMGQPQHF. CDR3 nucleotides: TGTGCCAGCAGCCCCGGGGTCAGGGACATGGGGCAGCCCCAGCATTTT. Complete variable domain (other parts from reference TRBV9 and TRBJ1-5): DSGVTQTPKHLITATGQRVTLRCSPRSGDLSVYWYQQSLDQGLQFLIQYYNGEERAKGNILERFSAQQFPDLHSELNLSSLELGDSALYFCASSPGVRDMGQPQHFGDGTRLSIL.